The subject of this entry is one T cell receptor (beta chain). This clonotype was seen only once. This clone's antigen is unknown. One base away there is no much larger clone; base qualities are not given. One read is thin evidence. These data come from a study of vaccination and CD4 T cells after COVID-19 (dated by TCRdb to between 2021 and 2022). A note on the overall study: The convalescent cohort included six males and four females, with two Hispanic individuals, seven Caucasians, two Asians and one multiracial person. Participants got two doses of the Pfizer-BioNTech BNT162b2 vaccine (n=8) or two doses of the Moderna mRNA-1273 vaccine (n=2). Post-COVID blood samples were collected from convalescent patients a median of about 92 days after diagnosis, with a range of about 30 to 161 days. Post-vaccine blood samples were taken a median of around 70 days after the second vaccine dose, with a range of roughly 13 to 250 days. Overlapping spike peptide pools from SARS-CoV-2 and from the common cold coronaviruses HCoV-NL63, HCoV-OC43 and HCoV-229E were used as culture stimuli. In control cultures, a CEFX viral epitope pool was used as positive control, an HIV-1 Nef peptide pool was used as negative control, or no peptide was added. The spike-specific CD4+ TCR repertoire was compared before and after mRNA vaccination in approximately 9 COVID-19 convalescent patients and a handful of infection-naive healthy vaccine recipients. At the TCR clonotype level, an earlier paper using these donors assessed memory CD4+ T cell crossreactivity between SARS-CoV-2 and common cold coronavirus spike proteins. Paper-wide results and their limitations: Relatively few convalescent patients were included in the study, and early timepoints after natural infection were not analyzed. In convalescent patients, a median roughly 87% of post-vaccine SARS-CoV-2-reactive clones were detected only after vaccination, suggesting vaccine-specific priming. The median count of SARS-CoV-2-reactive clonotypes went up from 20 to 25 after infection to approximately 40 after vaccination, although the change was not significant. In convalescent patients, nearly all vaccine-specific clones (304 of 307) were found to be mono-reactive for SARS-CoV-2 spike rather than cross-reactive with common cold coronaviruses.

The germline V gene provides CDR1 SNHLY and CDR2 FYNNEI. Clipping removes 7 bases from V and 5 bases from J, with 11 as the unmatched junction base count. The cysteine opens and the phenylalanine closes a CDR3 of 16 amino acids. The entry retains the CDR3 DNA only, 48 bases that are in frame from base 1. Libraries were made using PCR. DNA from cultured CD4+ T cells underwent TCR sequencing with the Oncomine TCR Beta short-read assay at the Johns Hopkins FTIC core. The QIAamp micro DNA kit was used to extract genomic DNA from the cultured CD4+ T cells. The Oncomine TCR Beta libraries from cultured CD4+ T cells were pooled using unique dual indexes and then sequenced on an Illumina iSeq 100. The authors' pipeline ran thus. Non-productive sequences were removed, and CDR3s that did not start with C, did not end with F or W, or were shorter than 7 amino acids were discarded. The MANAFEST web application identified antigen-specific clonotypes by comparing peptide-stimulated wells against reference wells and other culture wells. For a clone to be called positive, the clone needed an FDR below 0.05, an odds ratio above 5, and a productive frequency above 0.1% in at least two of three replicate wells. Cross-reactive clonotypes were defined as significantly expanded in both SARS-CoV-2 spike wells and at least one common cold coronavirus spike condition. Levenshtein distances (stringdist) and unrooted phylogenetic trees (ape) in R version 3.6.1 were used to assess CDR3 homology. TCRdb took the public reads, trimmed them with fastp at Q25, ran MiXCR for clone calling and kept in-frame beta chains. CDR3 protein duplicates are merged, each entry listing the most common genes and DNA. Here the V and J calls rest on TCRdb's processing, not on the authors' analysis. Counted in this sample were about 5,400 distinct CDR3 sequences; around 43% of them appeared once. The ten largest clonotypes hold about 30% of the sample.

The sample's treatment or condition label, in plain terms: approximately nine-day PBMC culture with coronavirus spike peptide pools or control peptides (ViraFEST assay). CD4+ T cells from unexposed donors were collected before the COVID-19 pandemic (2011-2018). The ViraFEST assay, used in the study, expanded antigen-specific T cells with peptide pools and then identified the expanded clonotypes through TCR sequencing. Each well held more than 1.5 million PBMCs cultured in IMDM containing roughly 5% human AB serum and approximately 9.8 IU/ml IL-2, with about 10 ug/ml peptide pools added. Half of the culture medium was replaced with fresh IL-2-containing medium on days 3 and 7. Once the cells had been in culture for roughly 10 days, the EasySep CD4+ T cell isolation kit was used to isolate CD4+ T cells by negative selection. As far as cell numbers permitted, CD4+ T cells from unexposed donors were tested for reactivity against SARS-CoV-2 S and N as well as four spike pools from common cold coronaviruses. Ficoll-Paque Plus gradient centrifugation was used to isolate PBMCs from whole blood, and the isolated PBMCs were then either used fresh or cryopreserved at -140C. Triplicate wells were generally used for each culture condition. The leukapheresis product for the unexposed donors was obtained through commercial purchase.

The source is a human donor in good health. Recombination connected TRBV2 to TRBJ2-7, and 13 junction bases match TRBD2. The sequencing sample was made of CD4+ T cells from blood, cultured in vitro. The DNA is as follows: TGTGCCAGCAAAAAGGAACTAGCGGGGGGGCTGCACGAGCAGTACTTC. Its amino acids are CASKKELAGGLHEQYF.